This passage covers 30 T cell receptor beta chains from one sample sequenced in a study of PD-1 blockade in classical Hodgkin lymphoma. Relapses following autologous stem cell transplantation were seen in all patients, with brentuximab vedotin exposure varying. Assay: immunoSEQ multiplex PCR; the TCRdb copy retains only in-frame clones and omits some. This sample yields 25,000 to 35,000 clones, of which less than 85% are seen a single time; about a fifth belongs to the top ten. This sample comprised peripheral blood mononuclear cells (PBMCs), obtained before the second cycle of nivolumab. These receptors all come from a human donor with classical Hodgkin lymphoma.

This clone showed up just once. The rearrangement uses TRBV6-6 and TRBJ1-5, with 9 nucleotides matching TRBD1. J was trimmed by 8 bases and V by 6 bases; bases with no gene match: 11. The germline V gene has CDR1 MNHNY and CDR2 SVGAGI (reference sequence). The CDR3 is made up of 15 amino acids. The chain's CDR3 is CASSRDRVVSEPQHF. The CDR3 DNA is TGTGCCAGCAGCCGGGACAGGGTCGTAAGTGAGCCCCAGCATTTT.

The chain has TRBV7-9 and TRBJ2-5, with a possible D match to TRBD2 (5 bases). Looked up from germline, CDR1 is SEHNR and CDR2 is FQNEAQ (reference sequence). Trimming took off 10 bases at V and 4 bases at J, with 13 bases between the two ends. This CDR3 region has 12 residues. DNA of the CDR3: TGTGCCAAATCGTGGGCGGGAGAGACCCAGTACTTC. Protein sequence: CAKSWAGETQYF.

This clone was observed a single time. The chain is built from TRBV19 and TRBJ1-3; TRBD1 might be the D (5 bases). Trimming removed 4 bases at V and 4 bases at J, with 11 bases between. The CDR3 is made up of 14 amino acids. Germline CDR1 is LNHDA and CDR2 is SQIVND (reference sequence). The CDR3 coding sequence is TGTGCCAGTAGTAAGAGGGGCACAGGAAACACCATATATTTT. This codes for CASSKRGTGNTIYF.

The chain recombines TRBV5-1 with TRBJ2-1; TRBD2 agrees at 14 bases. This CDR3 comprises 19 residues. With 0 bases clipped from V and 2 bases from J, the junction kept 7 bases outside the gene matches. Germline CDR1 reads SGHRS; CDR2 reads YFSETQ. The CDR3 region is CASSLAGTSGGRAYNEQFF. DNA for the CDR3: TGCGCCAGCAGCTTGGCCGGGACTAGCGGGGGTCGGGCCTACAATGAGCAGTTCTTC.

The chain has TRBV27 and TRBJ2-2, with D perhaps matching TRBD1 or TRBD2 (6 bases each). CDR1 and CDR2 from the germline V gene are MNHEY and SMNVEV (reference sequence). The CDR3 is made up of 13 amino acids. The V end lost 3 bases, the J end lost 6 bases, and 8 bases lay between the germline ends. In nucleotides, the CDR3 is TGTGCCAGCAGTTTTCGGGGGCCCGGGGAGCTGTTTTTT. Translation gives CASSFRGPGELFF.

The CDR3 protein is CASSSGPRATDTQYF. DNA for the CDR3: TGTGCCAGCAGCTCCGGACCGCGAGCAACAGATACGCAGTATTTT. V gene TRBV4-2 combines with J gene TRBJ2-3; D unclear. The length of the CDR3 is 15 residues. Trimming removed 5 bases at V and 3 bases at J, with 15 bases between. Germline CDR1 reads LGHNA; CDR2 reads YNFKEQ.

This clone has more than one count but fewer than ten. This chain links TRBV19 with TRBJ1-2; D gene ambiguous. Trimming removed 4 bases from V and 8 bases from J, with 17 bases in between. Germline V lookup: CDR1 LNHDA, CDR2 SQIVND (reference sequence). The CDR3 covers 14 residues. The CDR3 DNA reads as TGTGCCAGTAGTACCTCCTCAAGGGCCCCGGGCTACACCTTC. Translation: CASSTSSRAPGYTF.

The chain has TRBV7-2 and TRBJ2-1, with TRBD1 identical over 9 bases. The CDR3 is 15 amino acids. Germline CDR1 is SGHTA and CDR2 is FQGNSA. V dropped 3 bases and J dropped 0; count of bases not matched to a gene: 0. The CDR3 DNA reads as TGTGCCAGCAGCTTGACAGGGGGCTCCTACAATGAGCAGTTCTTC. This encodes CASSLTGGSYNEQFF. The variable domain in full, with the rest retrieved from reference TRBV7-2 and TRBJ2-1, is GAGVSQSPSNKVTEKGKDVELRCDPISGHTALYWYRQSLGQGLEFLIYFQGNSAPDKSGLPSDRFSAERTGGSVSTLTIQRTQQEDSAVYLCASSLTGGSYNEQFFGPGTRLTVL.

CDR3 bases: TGTGCCAGCAGCCTCCTCGGTCCGGGACAGGGGACAGATACGCAGTATTTT. Amino acids: CASSLLGPGQGTDTQYF. This chain joins TRBV11-3 and TRBJ2-3, with 10 bases identical to TRBD1. The J segment lost 3 bases and the V segment lost 5 bases, leaving 11 bases of the junction unmatched. Per germline, CDR1 SGHNT and CDR2 YENEEA. The CDR3 contains 17 residues.

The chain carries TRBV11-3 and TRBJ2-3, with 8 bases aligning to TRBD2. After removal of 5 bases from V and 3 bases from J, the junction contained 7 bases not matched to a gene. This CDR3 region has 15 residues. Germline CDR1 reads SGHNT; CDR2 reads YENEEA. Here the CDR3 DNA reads TGTGCCAGCAGCCTCGGGGGGGTGGTAACAGATACGCAGTATTTT. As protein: CASSLGGVVTDTQYF.

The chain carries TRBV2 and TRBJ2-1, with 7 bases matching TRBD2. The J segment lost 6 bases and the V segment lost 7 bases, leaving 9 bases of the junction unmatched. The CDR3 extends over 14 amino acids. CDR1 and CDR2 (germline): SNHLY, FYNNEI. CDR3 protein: CASTYGGRVNEQFF. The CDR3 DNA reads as TGTGCCAGCACCTACGGCGGGAGAGTCAATGAGCAGTTCTTC.

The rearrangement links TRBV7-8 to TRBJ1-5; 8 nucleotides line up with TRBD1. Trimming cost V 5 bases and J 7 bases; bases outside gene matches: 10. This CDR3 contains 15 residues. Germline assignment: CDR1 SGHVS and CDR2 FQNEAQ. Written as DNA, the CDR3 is TGTGCCAGCAGCCCTCCTTGGACAGGGAACCAGCCCCAGCATTTT. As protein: CASSPPWTGNQPQHF.

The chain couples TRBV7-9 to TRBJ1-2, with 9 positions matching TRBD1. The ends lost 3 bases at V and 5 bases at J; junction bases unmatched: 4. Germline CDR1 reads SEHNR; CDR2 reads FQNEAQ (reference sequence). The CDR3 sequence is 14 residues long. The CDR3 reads CASSFTGTGYGYTF. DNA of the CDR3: TGTGCCAGCAGCTTCACCGGGACAGGGTATGGCTACACCTTC.

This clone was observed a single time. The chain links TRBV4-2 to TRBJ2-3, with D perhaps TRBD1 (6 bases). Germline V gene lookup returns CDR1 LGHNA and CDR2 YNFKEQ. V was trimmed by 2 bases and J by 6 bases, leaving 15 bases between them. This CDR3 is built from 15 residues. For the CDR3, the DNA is TGTGCCAGCAGCCAACTCTCGACAGGCCGGGATACGCAGTATTTT. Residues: CASSQLSTGRDTQYF.

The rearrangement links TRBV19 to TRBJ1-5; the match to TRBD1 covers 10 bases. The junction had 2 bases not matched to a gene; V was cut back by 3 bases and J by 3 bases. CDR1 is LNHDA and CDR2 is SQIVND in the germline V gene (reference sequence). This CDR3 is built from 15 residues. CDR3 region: CASSMGQGSNQPQHF. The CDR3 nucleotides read TGTGCCAGTAGTATGGGACAGGGGTCCAATCAGCCCCAGCATTTT.

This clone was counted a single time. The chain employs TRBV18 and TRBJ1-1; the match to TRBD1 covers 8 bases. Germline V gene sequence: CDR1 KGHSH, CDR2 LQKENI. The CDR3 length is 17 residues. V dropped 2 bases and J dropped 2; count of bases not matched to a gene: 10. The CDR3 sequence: CASSPLTGGKINTEAFF. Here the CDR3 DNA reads TGTGCCAGCTCACCATTAACAGGGGGAAAAATAAACACTGAAGCTTTCTTT.

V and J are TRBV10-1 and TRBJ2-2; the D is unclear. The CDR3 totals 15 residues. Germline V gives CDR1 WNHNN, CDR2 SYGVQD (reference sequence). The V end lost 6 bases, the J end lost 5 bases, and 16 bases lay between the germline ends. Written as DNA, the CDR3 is TGCGCCAGCAGGGGGATACTAAAGGTGACCGGGGAGCTGTTTTTT. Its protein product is CASRGILKVTGELFF.

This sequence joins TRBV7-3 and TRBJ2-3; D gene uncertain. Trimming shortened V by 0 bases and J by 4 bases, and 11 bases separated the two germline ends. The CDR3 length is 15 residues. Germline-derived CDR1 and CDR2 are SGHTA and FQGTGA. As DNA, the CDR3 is TGTGCCAGCAGCTTAACTCCCCACGTGGCAGATACGCAGTATTTT. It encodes CASSLTPHVADTQYF. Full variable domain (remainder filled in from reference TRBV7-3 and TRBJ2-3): GAGVSQTPSNKVTEKGKYVELRCDPISGHTALYWYRQSLGQGPEFLIYFQGTGAADDSGLPNDRFFAVRPEGSVSTLKIQRTERGDSAVYLCASSLTPHVADTQYFGPGTRLTVL.

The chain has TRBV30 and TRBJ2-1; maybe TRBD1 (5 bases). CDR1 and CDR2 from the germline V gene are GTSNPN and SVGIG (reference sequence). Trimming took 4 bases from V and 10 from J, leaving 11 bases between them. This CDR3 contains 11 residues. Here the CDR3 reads CAWTGLEEQFF. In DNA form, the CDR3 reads TGTGCCTGGACAGGGCTGGAGGAGCAGTTCTTC.

The CDR3 loop reads CASSPALLAANEQFF. CDR3 DNA sequence: TGTGCCAGCAGCCCGGCCCTACTAGCGGCTAATGAGCAGTTCTTC. The chain uses TRBV5-4 and TRBJ2-1, with TRBD2 matching 8 bases. CDR1 is SGHNT and CDR2 is YYREEE in the germline V gene (reference sequence). The CDR3 is 15 residues long. Trimming removed 4 bases from V and 7 bases from J; junction bases left unmatched: 10. The full variable domain, with the rest looked up from reference TRBV5-4 and TRBJ2-1, is ETGVTQSPTHLIKTRGQQVTLRCSSQSGHNTVSWYQQALGQGPQFIFQYYREEENGRGNFPPRFSGLQFPNYSSELNVNALELDDSALYLCASSPALLAANEQFFGPGTRLTVL.

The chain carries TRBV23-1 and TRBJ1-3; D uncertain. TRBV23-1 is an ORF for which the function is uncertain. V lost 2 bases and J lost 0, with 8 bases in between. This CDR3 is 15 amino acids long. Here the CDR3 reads CASSQKGLSGNTIYF. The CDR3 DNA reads TGCGCCAGCAGTCAAAAGGGCCTCTCTGGAAACACCATATATTTT.

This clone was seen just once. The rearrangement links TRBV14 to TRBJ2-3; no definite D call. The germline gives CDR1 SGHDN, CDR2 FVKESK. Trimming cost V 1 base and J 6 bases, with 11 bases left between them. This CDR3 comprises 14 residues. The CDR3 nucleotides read TGTGCCAGCAGCCAAGTCTTAAGAGCGGATACGCAGTATTTT. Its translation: CASSQVLRADTQYF.

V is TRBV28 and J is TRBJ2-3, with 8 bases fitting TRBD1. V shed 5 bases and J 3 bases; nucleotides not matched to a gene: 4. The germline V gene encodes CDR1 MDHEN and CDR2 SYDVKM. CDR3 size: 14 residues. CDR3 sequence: CASSPDRETDTQYF. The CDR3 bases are TGTGCCAGCAGTCCGGACAGGGAGACAGATACGCAGTATTTT.

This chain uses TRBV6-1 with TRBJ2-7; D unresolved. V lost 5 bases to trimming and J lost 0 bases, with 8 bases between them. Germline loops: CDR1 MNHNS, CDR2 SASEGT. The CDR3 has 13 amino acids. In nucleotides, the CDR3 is TGTGCCAGCAGTCGCCCGGGCTCCTACGAGCAGTACGTC. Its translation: CASSRPGSYEQYV.

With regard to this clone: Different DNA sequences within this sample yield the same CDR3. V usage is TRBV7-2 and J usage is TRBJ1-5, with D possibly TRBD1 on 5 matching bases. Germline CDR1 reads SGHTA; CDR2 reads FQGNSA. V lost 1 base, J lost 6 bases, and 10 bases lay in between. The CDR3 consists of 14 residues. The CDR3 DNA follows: TGTGCCAGCAGCTTAGATGGGGCGGTTCAGCCCCAGCATTTT. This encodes CASSLDGAVQPQHF.

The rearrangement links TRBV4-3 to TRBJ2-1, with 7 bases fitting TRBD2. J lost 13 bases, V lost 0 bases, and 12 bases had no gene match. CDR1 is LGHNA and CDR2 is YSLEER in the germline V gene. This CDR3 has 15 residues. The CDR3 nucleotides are TGCGCCAGCAGCCAAGATCTGGGGCTTGGCGGGAGTCAGTTCTTC. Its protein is CASSQDLGLGGSQFF.

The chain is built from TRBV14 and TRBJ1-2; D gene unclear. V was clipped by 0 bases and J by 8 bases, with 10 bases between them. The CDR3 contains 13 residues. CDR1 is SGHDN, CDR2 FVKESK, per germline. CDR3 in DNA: TGTGCCAGCAGCCAAGAGTACTGGGTGGGCTACACCTTC. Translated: CASSQEYWVGYTF.

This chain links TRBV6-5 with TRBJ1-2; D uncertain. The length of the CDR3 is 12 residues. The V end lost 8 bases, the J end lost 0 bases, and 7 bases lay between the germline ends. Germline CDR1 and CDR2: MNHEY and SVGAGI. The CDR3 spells CASARANYGYTF. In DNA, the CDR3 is TGTGCCAGCGCACGAGCTAACTATGGCTACACCTTC.

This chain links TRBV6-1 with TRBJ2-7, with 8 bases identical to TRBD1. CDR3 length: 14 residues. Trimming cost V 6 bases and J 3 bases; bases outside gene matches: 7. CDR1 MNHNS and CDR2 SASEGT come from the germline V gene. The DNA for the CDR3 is TGTGCCAGCAGCTGGACAGGGTTCAACTACGAGCAGTACTTC. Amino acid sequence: CASSWTGFNYEQYF.

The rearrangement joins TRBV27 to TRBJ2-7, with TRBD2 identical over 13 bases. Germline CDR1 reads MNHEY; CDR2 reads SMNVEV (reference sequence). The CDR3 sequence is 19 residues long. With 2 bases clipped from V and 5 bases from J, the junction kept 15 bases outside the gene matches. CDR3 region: CASSLAAVDNGLAGDEQYF. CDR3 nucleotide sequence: TGTGCCAGCAGTTTAGCCGCCGTTGACAACGGACTAGCGGGAGACGAGCAGTACTTC.